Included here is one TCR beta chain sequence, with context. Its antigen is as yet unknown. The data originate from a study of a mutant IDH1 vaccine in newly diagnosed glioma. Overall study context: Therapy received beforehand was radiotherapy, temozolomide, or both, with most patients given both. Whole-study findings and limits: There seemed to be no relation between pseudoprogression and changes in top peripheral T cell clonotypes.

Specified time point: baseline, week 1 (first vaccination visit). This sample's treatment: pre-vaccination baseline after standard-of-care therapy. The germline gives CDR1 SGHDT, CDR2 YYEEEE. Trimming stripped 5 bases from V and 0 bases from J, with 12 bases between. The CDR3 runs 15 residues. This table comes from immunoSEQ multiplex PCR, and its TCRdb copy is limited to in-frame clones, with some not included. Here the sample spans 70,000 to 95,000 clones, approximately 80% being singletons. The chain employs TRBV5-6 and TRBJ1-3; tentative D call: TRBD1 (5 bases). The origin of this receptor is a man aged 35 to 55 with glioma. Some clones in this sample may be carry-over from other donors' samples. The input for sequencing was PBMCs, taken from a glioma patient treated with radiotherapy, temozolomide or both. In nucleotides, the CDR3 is TGTGCCAGCAGTCGGGGGTCTCGCTCTGGAAACACCATATATTTT. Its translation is CASSRGSRSGNTIYF.